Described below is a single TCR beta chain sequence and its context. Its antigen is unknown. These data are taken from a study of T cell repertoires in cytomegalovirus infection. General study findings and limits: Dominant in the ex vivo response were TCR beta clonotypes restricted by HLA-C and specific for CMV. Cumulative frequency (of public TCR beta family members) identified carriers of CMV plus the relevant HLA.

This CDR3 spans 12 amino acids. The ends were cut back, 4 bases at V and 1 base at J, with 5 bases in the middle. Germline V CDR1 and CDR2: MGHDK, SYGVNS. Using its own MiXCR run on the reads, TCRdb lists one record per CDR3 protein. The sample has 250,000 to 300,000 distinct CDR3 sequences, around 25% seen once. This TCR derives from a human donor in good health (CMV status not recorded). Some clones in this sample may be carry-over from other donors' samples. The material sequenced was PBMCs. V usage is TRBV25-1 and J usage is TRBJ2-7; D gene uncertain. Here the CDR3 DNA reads TGTGCCAGCAGTGGACGATCCTACGAGCAGTACTTC. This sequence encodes CASSGRSYEQYF.